This TCR beta chain is drawn from a study of T cell changes during pregnancy in multiple sclerosis. The CDR3 runs to 16 residues. The V segment lost 2 bases and the J segment 5 bases; nucleotides outside the gene matches: 7. CDR1 is SGHTA and CDR2 is FQGTGA in the germline V gene. The protocol was immunoSEQ multiplex PCR, while the TCRdb copy is restricted to in-frame clones and leaves out a portion. The repertoire holds approximately 27,000 clones, approximately 88% seen once, with about 7.3% in the top ten. The sequencing here drew on CD8+ T cells from peripheral blood mononuclear cells, taken before pregnancy. The rearrangement joins TRBV7-3 to TRBJ2-1; TRBD2 matches at 9 bases. The source of this sequence is a female donor with multiple sclerosis, enrolled in a pregnancy study. The CDR3: CASSLFPGLAHNEQFF. CDR3 nucleotides: TGTGCCAGCAGCTTATTTCCGGGACTAGCCCACAATGAGCAGTTCTTC.